This paragraph covers one T cell receptor (delta chain) sequence. Its specificity is unknown. This record belongs to a study of Vδ1+ human thymocytes. CDR1 is TSWWSYY, CDR2 QGS, per germline. J lost 0 bases, V lost 1 base, and 42 bases had no gene match. The CDR3 runs to 29 residues. Whole-study findings and limits: Highly polyclonal TRG and TRD repertoires with Gaussian CDR3 length distributions appeared in thymus.

RNA was extracted from the cells and then reverse transcribed. The CDR3 regions were amplified by multiplex PCR from V-gene primers to a constant-region primer. TCRdb applied CATT to the multiplex PCR reads for clone calling. The sample carries about 75,000 delta-chain clones, 30% to 45% recorded once. This TCR was recovered from a boy younger than two who had congenital heart surgery. Specimen: Vdelta1+ gamma-delta thymocytes from the thymus. Subset of the sample: FACS-sorted CD3+ TCRalphabeta- TCRVdelta1+ TCRVdelta2- thymocytes. The rearrangement links TRDV1 to TRDJ1; 9 nucleotides agree with TRDD2. CDR3 in DNA: TGTGCTCTTGGGGAACGAAGGGCCCAGCGGGCCCTTAGTAGGCCTTCCTACGCCTCTCTGGGGGTTTACACCGATAAACTCATCTTT. It encodes CALGERRAQRALSRPSYASLGVYTDKLIF.